A single sample is the source of the 21 T cell receptor beta chains below, sequenced in a study of blood T cell repertoires in COVID-19. Produced via immunoSEQ multiplex PCR; TCRdb's table is partial and in-frame only. Altogether some 200,000 clones are present, around 80% being singletons, with the ten largest covering 13% to 15%. Sequencing was done on a sample of peripheral blood. The receptors derive from a young man with active or convalescent COVID-19.

J is TRBJ1-2 and V is TRBV5-1; maybe TRBD1 (5 bases). V lost 3 bases and J 6 bases, leaving 15 bases between the germline ends. The V gene's germline CDR1 is SGHRS and CDR2 YFSETQ. The CDR3 spans 14 residues. In DNA, the CDR3 is TGCGCCAGCAGCTCGCAGGGAGGCGTGGATGGCTACACCTTC. Translated: CASSSQGGVDGYTF.

V is TRBV6-1 and J is TRBJ1-2, with D uncertain. V lost 0 bases to trimming and J lost 4 bases, with 9 bases between them. CDR3 length: 14 residues. The germline CDR1 and CDR2 sequences are MNHNS and SASEGT. CDR3 DNA: TGTGCCAGCAGTGAAGCGGAAACGGGCTATGGCTACACCTTC. It translates to CASSEAETGYGYTF.

V is TRBV19 and J is TRBJ1-2, with 9 positions matching TRBD1. This CDR3 spans 12 amino acids. The germline V gene has CDR1 LNHDA and CDR2 SQIVND (reference sequence). V shed 7 bases, J shed 8 bases, and the junction held 5 bases outside the gene matches. CDR3 loop: CASIGQGLGYTF. CDR3 bases: TGTGCCAGTATCGGACAGGGGCTCGGCTACACCTTC.

This chain connects TRBV30 to TRBJ1-1, with 7 bases lining up with TRBD1. The V and J ends lost 2 bases and 2 bases, in that order; junction bases with no gene match: 8. Germline loops: CDR1 GTSNPN, CDR2 SVGIG (reference sequence). This CDR3 is 15 amino acids long. CDR3 protein: CAWSRTGTDNTEAFF. The CDR3 DNA reads as TGTGCCTGGAGTCGTACCGGGACAGACAACACTGAAGCTTTCTTT.

This chain joins TRBV6-2 or TRBV6-3 and TRBJ1-5; the D is unclear. Germline CDR1 MNHEY, CDR2 SVGEGT. V lost 2 bases to trimming and J lost 4 bases, with 3 bases between them. There are 12 residues in the CDR3. The CDR3 here is CASSYQNQPQHF. In nucleotides, the CDR3 is TGTGCCAGCAGTTACCAAAATCAGCCCCAGCATTTT.

The V and J genes are TRBV2 and TRBJ1-1; D is possibly TRBD1 (5 bases). CDR1 and CDR2 from the germline V gene are SNHLY and FYNNEI. Trimming removed 7 bases from V and 2 bases from J, with 14 bases in between. This CDR3 has 14 residues. Here the CDR3 DNA reads TGTGCCAGCACGCGGAATCAGGGAAACACTGAAGCTTTCTTT. Its translation is CASTRNQGNTEAFF. Full variable domain (remainder filled in from reference TRBV2 and TRBJ1-1): EPEVTQTPSHQVTQMGQEVILRCVPISNHLYFYWYRQILGQKVEFLVSFYNNEISEKSEIFDDQFSVERPDGSNFTLKIRSTKLEDSAMYFCASTRNQGNTEAFFGQGTRLTVV.

The J gene is TRBJ1-3, the V gene TRBV5-5; 9 bases are shared with TRBD1. V lost 3 bases, J lost 4 bases, and 5 bases stayed unmatched. Per the germline V gene, CDR1 is SGHKS and CDR2 is YYEKEE (reference sequence). The CDR3 covers 15 residues. Here the CDR3 DNA reads TGTGCCAGCAGCTCAGGACAGGGGTACGGAAACACCATATATTTT. Translating gives CASSSGQGYGNTIYF.

This chain joins TRBV6-2 or TRBV6-3 and TRBJ2-1; D is ambiguous. Per germline, CDR1 MNHEY and CDR2 SVGEGT. V lost 6 bases and J lost 4, with 13 bases in between. The CDR3 loop spans 14 amino acids. CDR3 region: CASSFERLYNEQFF. As DNA, the CDR3 is TGTGCCAGCAGCTTCGAGCGCTTGTACAATGAGCAGTTCTTC.

The CDR3 here is CASSLGRGATTNEKLFF. The DNA of the CDR3 is TGTGCCAGCAGTTTAGGAAGGGGTGCTACAACTAATGAAAAACTGTTTTTT. The V and J genes are TRBV28 and TRBJ1-4; D may be TRBD1 (5 bases). The germline V gene encodes CDR1 MDHEN and CDR2 SYDVKM. This CDR3 is 17 amino acids long. V lost 2 bases, J lost 0 bases, and 13 bases lay in between.

The J gene is TRBJ2-3, the V gene TRBV6-4; D is possibly TRBD2 (5 bases). This CDR3 region has 14 residues. The V end was cut by 3 bases, the J end by 0 bases, with 7 bases between. Germline V CDR1 and CDR2: MRHNA, SNTAGT. The CDR3 region has the DNA TGTGCCAGCAGTGAACGGGATAGCACAGATACGCAGTATTTT. Protein: CASSERDSTDTQYF.

This clone showed up just once. The chain links TRBV7-2 to TRBJ1-2; the match to TRBD1 covers 8 bases. V shed 5 bases, J shed 5 bases, and the junction held 4 bases outside the gene matches. The CDR3 totals 13 residues. Germline CDR1 is SGHTA and CDR2 is FQGNSA. CDR3 region: CASSEQGGYGYTF. Here the CDR3 DNA reads TGTGCCAGCAGCGAACAGGGGGGGTATGGCTACACCTTC.

The chain joins TRBV7-2 to TRBJ1-1; the D is unclear. The CDR3 totals 13 residues. Trimming removed 3 bases from V and 1 base from J, with 6 bases in between. The germline gives CDR1 SGHTA, CDR2 FQGNSA. The CDR3 DNA follows: TGTGCCAGCAGCTTGGCCGAGAACACTGAAGCTTTCTTT. This translates into CASSLAENTEAFF.

The chain is built from TRBV29-1 and TRBJ1-2; D is undetermined. CDR1 SQVTM and CDR2 ANQGSEA come from the germline V gene. V lost 5 bases, J lost 1 base, and 17 bases lay in between. This CDR3 spans 15 amino acids. The CDR3 here is CSVFSPEGLNYGYTF. For the CDR3, the DNA is TGCAGCGTTTTCAGCCCAGAGGGTCTTAACTATGGCTACACCTTC.

The J gene is TRBJ1-6, the V gene TRBV6-5, with unresolved D. Per germline, CDR1 MNHEY and CDR2 SVGAGI. The CDR3 sequence is 13 residues long. V was clipped by 2 bases and J by 10 bases, with 9 bases between them. CDR3 coding DNA: TGTGCCAGCAGTTACGCGGAAAAGTCACCCCTCCACTTT. It is translated as CASSYAEKSPLHF.

The chain combines TRBV15 with TRBJ2-1; D may be TRBD2 (6 bases). Looked up from germline, CDR1 is LNHNV and CDR2 is YYDKDF (reference sequence). V was cut by 1 base and J by 7 bases, with 23 bases left in between. This CDR3 is 18 amino acids long. CDR3: CATSRVSPGTLLENEQFF. DNA of the CDR3: TGTGCCACCAGCAGAGTGTCCCCGGGGACTCTTTTGGAGAATGAGCAGTTCTTC.

Here the CDR3 DNA reads TGCGCCAGCGTTACCGACCCGGGACAGGGGGGGGATGAGCAGTTCTTC. Translating gives CASVTDPGQGGDEQFF. The rearrangement uses TRBV5-1 and TRBJ2-1; 11 bases align to TRBD1. V gave up 7 bases and J gave up 8 bases; unmatched junction bases: 14. The CDR3 is made up of 16 amino acids. Germline-derived CDR1 and CDR2 are SGHRS and YFSETQ.

This rearrangement joins TRBV19 to TRBJ1-3; D gene unclear. The CDR3 consists of 18 residues. V was clipped by 4 bases and J by 3 bases, with 22 bases between them. In germline, CDR1 is LNHDA, CDR2 SQIVND (reference sequence). This CDR3 reads CASSTRPTDRRGGNTIYF. The CDR3 coding sequence is TGTGCCAGTAGTACCAGACCGACGGACCGACGGGGTGGAAACACCATATATTTT.

This chain uses TRBV5-5 with TRBJ2-4, with D perhaps matching TRBD2 (5 bases). Germline CDR1 is SGHKS and CDR2 is YYEKEE (reference sequence). This CDR3 has 15 residues. The V gene lost 5 bases and the J gene lost 5 bases, with 17 bases spanning the gap. In nucleotides, the CDR3 is TGTGCCAGCAGTTTGAAAACCGGGGAGCAAAACATTCAGTACTTC. As protein: CASSLKTGEQNIQYF.

V is TRBV20-1 and J is TRBJ1-1, with 7 positions matching TRBD1. Looked up from germline, CDR1 is DFQATT and CDR2 is SNEGSKA (reference sequence). The CDR3 sequence is 11 residues long. DNA for the CDR3: TGCAGCGTGAGGGACAGCCCTGAAGCTTTCTTT. Translation gives CSVRDSPEAFF.

The V call is TRBV7-9, the J call TRBJ1-1, with TRBD1 matching over 9 bases. This CDR3 is built from 15 residues. Germline V gene sequence: CDR1 SEHNR, CDR2 FQNEAQ (reference sequence). V gave up 6 bases and J gave up 5 bases; unmatched junction bases: 10. In nucleotides, the CDR3 is TGTGCCAGCAGTCCAGCGACAGGGGGAAAAACTGAAGCTTTCTTT. It codes for CASSPATGGKTEAFF.

This chain joins TRBV6-1 and TRBJ1-2; 7 nucleotides agree with TRBD1. The CDR3 extends over 15 amino acids. The V gene's germline CDR1 is MNHNS and CDR2 SASEGT. Trimming removed 1 base from V and 8 bases from J; junction bases left unmatched: 10. The chain's CDR3 is CASSEVFGTDRGYTF. DNA of the CDR3: TGTGCCAGCAGTGAAGTGTTCGGGACAGATAGAGGCTACACCTTC.